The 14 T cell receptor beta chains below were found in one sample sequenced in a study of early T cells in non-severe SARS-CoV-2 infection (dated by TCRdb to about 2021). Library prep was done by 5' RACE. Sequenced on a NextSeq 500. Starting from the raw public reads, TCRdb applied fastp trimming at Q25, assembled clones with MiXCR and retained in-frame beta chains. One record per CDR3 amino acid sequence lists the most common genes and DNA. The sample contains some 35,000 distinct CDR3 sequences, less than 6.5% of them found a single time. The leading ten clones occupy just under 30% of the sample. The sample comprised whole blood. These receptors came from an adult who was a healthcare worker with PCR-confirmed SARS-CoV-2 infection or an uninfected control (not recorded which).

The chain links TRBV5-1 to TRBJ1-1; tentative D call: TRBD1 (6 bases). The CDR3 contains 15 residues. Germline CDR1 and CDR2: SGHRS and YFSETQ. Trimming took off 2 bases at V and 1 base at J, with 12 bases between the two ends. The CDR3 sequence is CASSFHRVSNTEAFF. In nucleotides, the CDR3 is TGCGCCAGCAGCTTCCACAGGGTTTCGAACACTGAAGCTTTCTTT.

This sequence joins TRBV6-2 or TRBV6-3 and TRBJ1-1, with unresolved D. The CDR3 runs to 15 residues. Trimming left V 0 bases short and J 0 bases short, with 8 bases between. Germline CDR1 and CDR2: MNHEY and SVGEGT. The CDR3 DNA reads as TGTGCCAGCAGTTACTCGCTGATCATGAACACTGAAGCTTTCTTT. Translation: CASSYSLIMNTEAFF.

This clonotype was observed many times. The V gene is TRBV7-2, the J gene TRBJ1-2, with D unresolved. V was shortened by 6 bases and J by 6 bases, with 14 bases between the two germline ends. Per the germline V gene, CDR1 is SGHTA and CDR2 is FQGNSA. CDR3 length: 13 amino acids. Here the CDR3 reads CASSYRGGHGYTF. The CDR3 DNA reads TGTGCCAGCAGTTACCGGGGAGGACATGGCTACACCTTC.

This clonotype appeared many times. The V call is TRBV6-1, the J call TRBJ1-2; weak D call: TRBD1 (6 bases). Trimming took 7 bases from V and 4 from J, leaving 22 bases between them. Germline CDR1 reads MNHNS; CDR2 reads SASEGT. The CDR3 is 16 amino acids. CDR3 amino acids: CASTEGGGRAGYGYTF. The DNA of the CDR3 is TGTGCCAGCACCGAAGGAGGGGGGCGAGCGGGCTATGGCTACACCTTC.

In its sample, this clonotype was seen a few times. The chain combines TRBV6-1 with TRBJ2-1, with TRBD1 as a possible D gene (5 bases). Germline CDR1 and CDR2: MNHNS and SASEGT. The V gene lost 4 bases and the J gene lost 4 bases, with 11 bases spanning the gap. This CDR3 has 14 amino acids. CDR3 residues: CASSGTLVYNEQFF. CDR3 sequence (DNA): TGTGCCAGCAGTGGGACACTTGTTTACAATGAGCAGTTCTTC.

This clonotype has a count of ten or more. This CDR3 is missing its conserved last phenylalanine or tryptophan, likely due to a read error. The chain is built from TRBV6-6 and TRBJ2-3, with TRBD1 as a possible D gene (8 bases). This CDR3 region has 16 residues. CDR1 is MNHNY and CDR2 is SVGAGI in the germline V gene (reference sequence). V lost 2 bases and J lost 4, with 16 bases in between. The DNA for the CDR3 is TGTGCCAGCAGTTACGGGTACAGGGGGGGACCAGATACGCAGTATTTG. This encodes CASSYGYRGGPDTQYL.

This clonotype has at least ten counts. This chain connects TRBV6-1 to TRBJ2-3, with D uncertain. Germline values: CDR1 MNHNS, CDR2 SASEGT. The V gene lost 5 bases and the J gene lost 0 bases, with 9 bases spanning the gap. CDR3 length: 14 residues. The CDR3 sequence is CASSLMHSTDTQYF. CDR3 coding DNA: TGTGCCAGCAGTCTAATGCATAGCACAGATACGCAGTATTTT.

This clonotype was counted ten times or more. The chain's CDR3 is CASSPAGPNEQFF. The CDR3, as DNA: TGTGCCAGCAGCCCAGCCGGGCCCAATGAGCAGTTCTTC. The J gene is TRBJ2-1, the V gene TRBV7-3; D ambiguous. The V gene's germline CDR1 is SGHTA and CDR2 FQGTGA. The CDR3 is 13 residues long. V lost 5 bases, J lost 6 bases, and 11 bases lay in between.

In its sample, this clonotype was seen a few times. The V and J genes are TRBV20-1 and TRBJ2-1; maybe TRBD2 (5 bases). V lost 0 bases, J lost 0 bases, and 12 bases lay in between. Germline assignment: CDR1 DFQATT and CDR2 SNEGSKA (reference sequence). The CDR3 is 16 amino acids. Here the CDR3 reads CSARDGSAYSYNEQFF. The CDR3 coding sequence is TGCAGTGCTAGAGATGGGAGCGCTTACTCCTACAATGAGCAGTTCTTC.

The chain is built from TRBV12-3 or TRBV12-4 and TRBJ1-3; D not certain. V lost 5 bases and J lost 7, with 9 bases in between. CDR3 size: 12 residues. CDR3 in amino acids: CASSREGNTIYF. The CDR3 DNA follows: TGTGCCAGCAGTCGTGAGGGCAACACCATATATTTT.

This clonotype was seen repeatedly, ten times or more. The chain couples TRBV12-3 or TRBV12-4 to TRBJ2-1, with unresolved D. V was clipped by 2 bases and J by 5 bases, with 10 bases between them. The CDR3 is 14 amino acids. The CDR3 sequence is CASSLSYGDNEQFF. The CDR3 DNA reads TGTGCCAGCAGTTTAAGTTACGGCGACAATGAGCAGTTCTTC.

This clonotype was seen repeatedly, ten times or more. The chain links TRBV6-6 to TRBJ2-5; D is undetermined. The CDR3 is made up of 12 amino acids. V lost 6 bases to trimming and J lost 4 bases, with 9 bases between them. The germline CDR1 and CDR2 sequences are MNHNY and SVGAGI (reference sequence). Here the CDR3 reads CASRSMGETQYF. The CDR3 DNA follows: TGTGCCAGCAGATCAATGGGAGAGACCCAGTACTTC.

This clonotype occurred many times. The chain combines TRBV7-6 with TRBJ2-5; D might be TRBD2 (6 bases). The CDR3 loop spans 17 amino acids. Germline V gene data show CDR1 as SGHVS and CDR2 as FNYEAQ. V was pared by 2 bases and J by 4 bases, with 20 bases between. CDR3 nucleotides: TGTGCCAGCAGCTTAATCGGGGGATATGATAATGGAGAGACCCAGTACTTC. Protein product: CASSLIGGYDNGETQYF.

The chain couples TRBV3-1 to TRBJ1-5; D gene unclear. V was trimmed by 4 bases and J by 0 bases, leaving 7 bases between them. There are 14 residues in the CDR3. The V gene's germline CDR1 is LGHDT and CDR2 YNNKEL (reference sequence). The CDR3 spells CASSPRNSNQPQHF. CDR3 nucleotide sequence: TGTGCCAGCAGCCCGAGAAATAGCAATCAGCCCCAGCATTTT.